This T cell receptor (beta chain) came from a study of blood T cell repertoires in COVID-19. The overall study: COVID-19 samples, acute and convalescent, were from the United States, Italy and Spain. PBMCs, B-cell-depleted T cells, or T cells provided the cDNA or gDNA that made up the material.

The CDR3 totals 13 residues. The ends were cut back, 1 base at V and 6 bases at J, with 7 bases in the middle. Germline lookup yields CDR1 LNHDA and CDR2 SQIVND (reference sequence). Those enrolled, adults aged roughly 18 to 90 years, came from roughly 23 US areas. Each participant's cohort was designated according to participant-reported clinical history. Repertoires were generated with immunoSEQ multiplex PCR, while TCRdb's copy carries only in-frame clones and drops some. The repertoire consists of roughly 260,000 clones, with about 91% occurring once and the leading ten covering around 2.6%. The sample was PBMCs or T cells enriched from blood (not recorded which). The clonotype was recovered from a woman aged 25 to 45 with acute COVID-19. The chain uses TRBV19 and TRBJ1-5; D unclear. CDR3 DNA sequence: TGTGCCAGTAGTATAGGCCGGGTTCAGCCCCAGCATTTT. This codes for CASSIGRVQPQHF.